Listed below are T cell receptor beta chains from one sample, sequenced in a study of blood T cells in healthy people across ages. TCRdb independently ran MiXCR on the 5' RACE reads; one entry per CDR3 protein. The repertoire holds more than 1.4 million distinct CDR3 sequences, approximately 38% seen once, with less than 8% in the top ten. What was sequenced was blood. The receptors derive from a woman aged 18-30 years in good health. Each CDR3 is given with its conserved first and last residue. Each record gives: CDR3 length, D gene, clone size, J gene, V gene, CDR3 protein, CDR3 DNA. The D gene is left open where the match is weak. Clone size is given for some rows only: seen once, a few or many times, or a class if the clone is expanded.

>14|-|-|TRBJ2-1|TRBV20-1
CSATRPLGDNEQFF
TGCAGTGCTACCCGCCCCCTCGGAGACAATGAGCAGTTCTTC
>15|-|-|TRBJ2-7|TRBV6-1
CASMGVGRSPYEQYF
TGTGCCAGCATGGGGGTTGGCAGATCCCCCTACGAGCAGTACTTC
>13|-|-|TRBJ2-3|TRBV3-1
CASTRRSTDTQYF
TGTGCCAGCACCCGACGGAGCACAGATACGCAGTATTTT
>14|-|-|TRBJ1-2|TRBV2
CASSGQGMSYGYTF
TGTGCCAGCAGTGGGCAGGGGATGAGCTATGGCTACACCTTC
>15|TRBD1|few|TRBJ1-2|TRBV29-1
CSVEDPHRGDYGYTF
TGCAGCGTTGAAGATCCCCACAGGGGGGACTATGGCTACACCTTC
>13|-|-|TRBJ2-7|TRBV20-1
CSPHRTIGAEQYF
TGCAGTCCCCACAGGACTATCGGTGCCGAGCAGTACTTC
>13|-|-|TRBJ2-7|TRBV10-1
CASGVQGQYEQYF
TGCGCCAGTGGTGTCCAGGGGCAATACGAGCAGTACTTC
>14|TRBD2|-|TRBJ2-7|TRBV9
CASGGRTGRYEQYF
TGTGCCAGCGGCGGGAGAACCGGTCGCTACGAGCAGTACTTC
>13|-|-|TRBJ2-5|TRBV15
CATSRDRRETQYF
TGTGCCACCAGCAGAGATCGGCGAGAGACCCAGTACTTC
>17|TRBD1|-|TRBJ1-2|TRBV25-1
CTSSANPGQGDSYGYTF
TGTACCAGCAGTGCAAATCCGGGACAGGGTGATAGCTATGGCTACACCTTC
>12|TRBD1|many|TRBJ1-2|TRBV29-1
CSVTGVNYGYTF
TGCAGCGTAACAGGGGTTAACTATGGCTACACCTTC
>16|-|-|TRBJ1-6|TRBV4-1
CASSQAQAPLGSPLHF
TGCGCCAGCAGCCAAGCCCAGGCGCCCCTTGGATCACCCCTCCACTTT
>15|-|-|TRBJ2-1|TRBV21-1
CASSRQGALRDEQFF
TGTGCCAGCAGCCGACAGGGGGCGTTGAGGGATGAGCAGTTCTTC
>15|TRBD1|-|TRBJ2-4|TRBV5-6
CASSRVGQAETIQYF
TGTGCCAGCAGCCGAGTCGGACAGGCCGAAACCATTCAGTACTTC
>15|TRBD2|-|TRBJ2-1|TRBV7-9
CAGSQTGLAGNEQFF
TGTGCCGGCAGCCAAACCGGACTAGCGGGGAATGAGCAGTTCTTC
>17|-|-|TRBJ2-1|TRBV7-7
CAGSLGGDSSSYNEQFF
TGTGCCGGCAGCTTAGGGGGGGACTCTAGCTCCTACAATGAGCAGTTCTTC
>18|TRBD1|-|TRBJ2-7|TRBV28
CASGLGRTGKKKGDEQYF
TGTGCCAGCGGTTTGGGTAGGACAGGGAAAAAAAAAGGAGACGAGCAGTACTTC
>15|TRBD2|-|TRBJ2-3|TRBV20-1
CSARGLAGGSDTQYF
TGCAGTGCTAGAGGCCTAGCGGGGGGGTCAGATACGCAGTATTTT
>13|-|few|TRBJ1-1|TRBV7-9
CAIRTLGNTEAFF
TGTGCCATTCGGACTCTAGGGAACACTGAAGCTTTCTTT
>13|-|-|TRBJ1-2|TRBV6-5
CASSYGPFYGYTF
TGTGCCAGCAGTTACGGGCCCTTTTATGGCTACACCTTC
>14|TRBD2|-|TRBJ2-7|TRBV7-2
CASSPGRVEYEQYF
TGTGCCAGCAGCCCCGGGAGGGTCGAATACGAGCAGTACTTC
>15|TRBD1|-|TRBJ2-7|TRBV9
CASSPGTGSPYEQYF
TGTGCCAGCAGCCCCGGGACAGGGTCCCCCTACGAGCAGTACTTC
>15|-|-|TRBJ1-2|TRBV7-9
CASSPVDARSYGYTF
TGTGCCAGCAGCCCAGTAGACGCGAGGAGCTATGGCTACACCTTC
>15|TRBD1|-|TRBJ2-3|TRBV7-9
CASSSGQFSTDTQYF
TGTGCCAGCAGCTCGGGACAGTTTAGCACAGATACGCAGTATTTT
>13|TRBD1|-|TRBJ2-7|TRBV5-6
CASRTGKSYEQYF
TGTGCCAGCAGGACAGGGAAATCCTACGAGCAGTACTTC
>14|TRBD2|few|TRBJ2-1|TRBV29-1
CSVRSGSSYNEQFF
TGCAGCGTTAGAAGCGGGAGCTCCTACAATGAGCAGTTCTTC
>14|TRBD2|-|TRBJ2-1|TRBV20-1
CSVALAGGLNEQFF
TGCAGTGTCGCACTAGCGGGCGGGCTCAATGAGCAGTTCTTC
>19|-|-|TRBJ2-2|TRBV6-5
CASSYWRGHSIPNTGELFF
TGTGCCAGCAGTTACTGGCGGGGACATTCAATTCCGAACACCGGGGAGCTGTTTTTT
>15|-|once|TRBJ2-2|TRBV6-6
CASSSELTGTGELFF
TGTGCCAGCAGTAGCGAACTGACAGGTACCGGGGAGCTGTTTTTT
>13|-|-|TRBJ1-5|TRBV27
CASRLGANQPQHF
TGTGCCAGCAGGTTGGGGGCAAATCAGCCCCAGCATTTT
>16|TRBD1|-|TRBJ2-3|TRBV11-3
CASSFSGQGAADTQYF
TGTGCCAGCAGCTTTAGCGGACAGGGGGCGGCAGATACGCAGTATTTT
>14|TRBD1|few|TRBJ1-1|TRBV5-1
CASSLGDRGAEAFF
TGCGCCAGCAGCTTGGGGGACAGAGGGGCTGAAGCTTTCTTT
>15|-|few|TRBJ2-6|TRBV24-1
CATSDVGAGANVLTF
TGTGCCACCAGTGATGTAGGGGCTGGGGCCAACGTCCTGACTTTC
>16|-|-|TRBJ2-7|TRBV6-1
CASSESWGQNFYEQHF
TGTGCCAGCAGTGAATCCTGGGGGCAGAACTTCTACGAGCAGCACTTC
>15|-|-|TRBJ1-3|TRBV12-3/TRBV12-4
CASSPDRGGGNTIYF
TGTGCCAGCAGCCCCGACCGGGGGGGTGGAAACACCATATATTTT
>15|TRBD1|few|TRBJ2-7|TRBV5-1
CASSFLGQDSYEQYF
TGCGCCAGCAGCTTCCTGGGACAGGATTCCTACGAGCAGTACTTC
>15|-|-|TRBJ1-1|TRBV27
CASSPLGKPNTEAFF
TGTGCCAGCAGTCCCCTCGGAAAGCCGAACACTGAAGCTTTCTTT